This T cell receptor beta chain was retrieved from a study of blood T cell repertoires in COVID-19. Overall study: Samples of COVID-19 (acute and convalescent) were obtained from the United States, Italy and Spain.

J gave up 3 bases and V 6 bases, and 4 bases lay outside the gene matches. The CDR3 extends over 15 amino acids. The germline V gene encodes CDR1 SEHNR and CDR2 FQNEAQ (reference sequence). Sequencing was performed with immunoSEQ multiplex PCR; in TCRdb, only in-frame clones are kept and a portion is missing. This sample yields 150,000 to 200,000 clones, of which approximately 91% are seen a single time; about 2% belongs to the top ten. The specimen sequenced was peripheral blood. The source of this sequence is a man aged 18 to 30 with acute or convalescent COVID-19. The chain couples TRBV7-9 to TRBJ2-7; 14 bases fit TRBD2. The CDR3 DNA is TGTGCCAGCAGTCTGGGACTAGCGGGAGACTACGAGCAGTACTTC. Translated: CASSLGLAGDYEQYF. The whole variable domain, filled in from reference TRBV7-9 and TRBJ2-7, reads DTGVSQNPRHKITKRGQNVTFRCDPISEHNRLYWYRQTLGQGPEFLTYFQNEAQLEKSRLLSDRFSAERPKGSFSTLEIQRTEQGDSAMYLCASSLGLAGDYEQYFGPGTRLTVT.